This is a list of T cell receptor beta chains from one sample in a study of T cell responses to AZD1222 COVID-19 vaccine. Only in-frame clones appear in the TCRdb table, and some are missing; sequencing was by immunoSEQ multiplex PCR. The repertoire includes 90,000 to 120,000 clones, 90% to 95% of them detected once, and roughly 6.2% sits in the top ten. Here the sequenced sample was peripheral blood, taken 28 days after the second AZD1222 dose. The receptors stem from an adult who received the AZD1222 COVID-19 vaccine. Both conserved end residues are part of each CDR3. Fields, in order: clone size, V gene, J gene, D gene, CDR3 protein, CDR3 DNA. D genes are given only for firm matches. Clone size is not always given. Where it is, it says once, few, many or a class for expanded clones.

clone size: few
V gene: TRBV15
J gene: TRBJ1-4
D gene: TRBD1
CDR3 protein: CATSGDRDRNEKLFF
CDR3 DNA: TGTGCCACCAGCGGGGACAGGGATCGGAATGAAAAACTGTTTTTT

clone size: .
V gene: TRBV30
J gene: TRBJ2-7
D gene: TRBD1
CDR3 protein: CAWFGTGFYEQYF
CDR3 DNA: TGTGCCTGGTTTGGGACAGGGTTCTACGAGCAGTACTTC

clone size: .
V gene: TRBV7-2
J gene: TRBJ2-1
D gene: TRBD1
CDR3 protein: CASSLGQSNEQFF
CDR3 DNA: TGTGCCAGCAGCTTGGGACAGTCAAATGAGCAGTTCTTC

clone size: .
V gene: TRBV5-1
J gene: TRBJ1-3
D gene: .
CDR3 protein: CASSLAPNWGQVGNTIYF
CDR3 DNA: TGCGCCAGCAGCTTGGCGCCGAATTGGGGACAAGTAGGAAACACCATATATTTT

clone size: .
V gene: TRBV7-6
J gene: TRBJ2-3
D gene: TRBD1
CDR3 protein: CASSPISGTGFTDTQYF
CDR3 DNA: TGTGCCAGCAGCCCTATTAGTGGGACAGGGTTCACAGATACGCAGTATTTT

clone size: .
V gene: TRBV7-9
J gene: TRBJ1-2
D gene: TRBD1
CDR3 protein: CASSPRTGTGYGYTF
CDR3 DNA: TGTGCCAGCAGCCCCCGGACAGGGACGGGGTATGGCTACACCTTC

clone size: few
V gene: TRBV12-3/TRBV12-4
J gene: TRBJ1-5
D gene: .
CDR3 protein: CASSRNRNQPQHF
CDR3 DNA: TGTGCCAGCAGTCGGAACAGGAATCAGCCCCAGCATTTT

clone size: .
V gene: TRBV6-5
J gene: TRBJ1-4
D gene: .
CDR3 protein: CASSLGYGDSEKLFF
CDR3 DNA: TGTGCCAGCAGCTTAGGGTACGGCGATTCGGAAAAACTGTTTTTT

clone size: .
V gene: TRBV12-3/TRBV12-4
J gene: TRBJ2-5
D gene: .
CDR3 protein: CASSVRWSETQYF
CDR3 DNA: TGTGCCAGCAGTGTCAGATGGAGCGAGACCCAGTACTTC

clone size: once
V gene: TRBV6-5
J gene: TRBJ1-1
D gene: .
CDR3 protein: CASSFQETEAFF
CDR3 DNA: TGTGCCAGCAGTTTCCAGGAGACTGAAGCTTTCTTT

clone size: .
V gene: TRBV7-8
J gene: TRBJ1-5
D gene: .
CDR3 protein: CASSYQTGYSNQPQHF
CDR3 DNA: TGTGCCAGCAGCTACCAGACAGGTTATAGCAATCAGCCCCAGCATTTT

clone size: .
V gene: TRBV19
J gene: TRBJ2-2
D gene: .
CDR3 protein: CASSPRGGTAPDGELFF
CDR3 DNA: TGTGCCAGTAGTCCTAGGGGGGGGACCGCCCCTGACGGGGAGCTGTTTTTT

clone size: .
V gene: TRBV9
J gene: TRBJ1-6
D gene: .
CDR3 protein: CASSVGGGGSGNNSPLHF
CDR3 DNA: TGTGCCAGCAGCGTAGGAGGGGGAGGCAGCGGTAATAATTCACCCCTCCACTTT

clone size: once
V gene: TRBV5-5
J gene: TRBJ2-5
D gene: .
CDR3 protein: CASSLDRLYQETQYF
CDR3 DNA: TGTGCCAGCAGCTTGGACAGACTGTACCAAGAGACCCAGTACTTC

clone size: .
V gene: TRBV27
J gene: TRBJ1-1
D gene: TRBD1
CDR3 protein: CASSFGQGRGAFF
CDR3 DNA: TGTGCCAGCAGTTTTGGACAGGGACGGGGAGCTTTCTTT

clone size: .
V gene: TRBV14
J gene: TRBJ1-6
D gene: .
CDR3 protein: CASSQWVTAYNSPLHF
CDR3 DNA: TGTGCCAGCAGCCAATGGGTGACAGCGTATAATTCACCCCTCCACTTT

clone size: .
V gene: TRBV29-1
J gene: TRBJ2-7
D gene: .
CDR3 protein: CSVVRDSTYEQYF
CDR3 DNA: TGCAGCGTTGTCCGCGACAGTACCTACGAGCAGTACTTC

clone size: few
V gene: TRBV13
J gene: TRBJ1-1
D gene: .
CDR3 protein: CASSSDLLNTEAFF
CDR3 DNA: TGTGCCAGCAGCTCGGACCTTTTGAACACTGAAGCTTTCTTT

clone size: .
V gene: TRBV13
J gene: TRBJ1-2
D gene: TRBD1
CDR3 protein: CASSPRTGWVYGYTF
CDR3 DNA: TGTGCCAGCAGCCCTCGGACAGGGTGGGTCTATGGCTACACCTTC

clone size: .
V gene: TRBV3-1/TRBV3-2
J gene: TRBJ2-7
D gene: TRBD2
CDR3 protein: CASSQDLLAGGPYEQYF
CDR3 DNA: TGTGCCAGCAGCCAAGATCTCCTAGCGGGGGGTCCCTACGAGCAGTACTTC

clone size: .
V gene: TRBV21-1
J gene: TRBJ2-7
D gene: .
CDR3 protein: CASSKDRGAREQYF
CDR3 DNA: TGTGCCAGCAGCAAAGATAGGGGGGCGCGCGAGCAGTACTTC

clone size: once
V gene: TRBV27
J gene: TRBJ1-3
D gene: .
CDR3 protein: CASSWRRGYSGNTIYF
CDR3 DNA: TGTGCCAGCAGTTGGCGAAGGGGATACTCTGGAAACACCATATATTTT

clone size: .
V gene: TRBV5-1
J gene: TRBJ2-2
D gene: .
CDR3 protein: CASRGIQGGTGELFF
CDR3 DNA: TGCGCCAGCAGGGGTATACAGGGAGGCACCGGGGAGCTGTTTTTT

clone size: once
V gene: TRBV5-1
J gene: TRBJ2-5
D gene: .
CDR3 protein: CASTPGARETQYF
CDR3 DNA: TGCGCCAGCACCCCTGGCGCGCGCGAGACCCAGTACTTC

clone size: .
V gene: TRBV7-7
J gene: TRBJ2-3
D gene: .
CDR3 protein: CASSPLGGLSTDTQYF
CDR3 DNA: TGTGCCAGCAGCCCCCTAGGCGGCTTAAGCACAGATACGCAGTATTTT

clone size: .
V gene: TRBV3-1/TRBV3-2
J gene: TRBJ1-3
D gene: .
CDR3 protein: CASSQDEGGRKTSGNTIYF
CDR3 DNA: TGTGCCAGCAGCCAAGATGAGGGGGGCAGAAAAACCTCTGGAAACACCATATATTTT

clone size: .
V gene: TRBV28
J gene: TRBJ2-7
D gene: TRBD1
CDR3 protein: CASTGGYEQYF
CDR3 DNA: TGTGCCAGCACAGGGGGATACGAGCAGTACTTC

clone size: .
V gene: TRBV19
J gene: TRBJ2-2
D gene: TRBD1
CDR3 protein: CASSWARTGETGELFF
CDR3 DNA: TGTGCCAGTAGTTGGGCCCGGACAGGGGAAACCGGGGAGCTGTTTTTT

clone size: .
V gene: TRBV9
J gene: TRBJ2-1
D gene: TRBD2
CDR3 protein: CASSGRGLYNEQFF
CDR3 DNA: TGTGCCAGCAGCGGACGGGGACTATACAATGAGCAGTTCTTC

clone size: .
V gene: TRBV30
J gene: TRBJ1-1
D gene: TRBD1
CDR3 protein: CAWSAKTGANTEAFF
CDR3 DNA: TGTGCCTGGAGTGCCAAGACAGGGGCGAACACTGAAGCTTTCTTT

clone size: .
V gene: TRBV14
J gene: TRBJ1-2
D gene: .
CDR3 protein: CASRKQGSPNYGYTF
CDR3 DNA: TGTGCCAGCAGAAAACAGGGAAGCCCTAACTATGGCTACACCTTC

clone size: .
V gene: TRBV20-1
J gene: TRBJ1-1
D gene: .
CDR3 protein: CSAQDREAFF
CDR3 DNA: TGCAGTGCGCAGGACAGAGAAGCTTTCTTT

clone size: .
V gene: TRBV7-9
J gene: TRBJ1-4
D gene: TRBD1
CDR3 protein: CASSPRTGANEKLFF
CDR3 DNA: TGTGCCAGCAGCCCCCGGACAGGCGCTAATGAAAAACTGTTTTTT

clone size: once
V gene: TRBV5-1
J gene: TRBJ2-7
D gene: TRBD1
CDR3 protein: CASSLAVGQGYEQYF
CDR3 DNA: TGCGCCAGCAGCTTGGCCGTCGGACAGGGGTACGAGCAGTACTTC

clone size: .
V gene: TRBV13
J gene: TRBJ2-2
D gene: TRBD2
CDR3 protein: CASSGGLDGGELFF
CDR3 DNA: TGTGCCAGCAGCGGGGGACTAGATGGCGGGGAGCTGTTTTTT